The entry below gives a single TCR beta chain sequence along with its context. The sample belongs to a study of cytomegalovirus exposure and HLA in healthy donors. For the study at large: Previous work identified roughly 120 million unique TCR beta sequences from around 170 million T cells. There were around 390 genotyped donors. Of these, 81% fell in the genetic ancestry cluster associated with self-reported Caucasian donors.

PCR used 60 Vbeta primers and 13 Jbeta primers. Sequenced by immunoSEQ multiplex PCR; TCRdb stores in-frame clones only, minus some. The sample carries under 200,000 clones, 79% recorded once. Sequencing was carried out using PBMCs. This receptor was taken from a woman aged 45-60 years in good health and CMV-seronegative.

As DNA, the CDR3 is TGTGCCAGCAGCTTAGCGGGAGGGTCAGACGAGCAGTACTTC. This translates into CASSLAGGSDEQYF. This chain links TRBV7-9 with TRBJ2-7; 7 bases fit TRBD2. Germline V gene lookup returns CDR1 SEHNR and CDR2 FQNEAQ (reference sequence). V shed 0 bases and J 5 bases; nucleotides not matched to a gene: 4. The CDR3 runs 14 residues.